The 22 T cell receptor beta chains given below trace back to one sample, sequenced in a study of glioma-infiltrating T cells after dendritic cell vaccination. Repertoires were generated with immunoSEQ multiplex PCR, while TCRdb's copy carries only in-frame clones and drops some. The repertoire holds tens of thousands of clones, with approximately 81% as singletons. The time point denotes: after dendritic cell vaccination, including at tumor progression/relapse. The source was blood, collected after dendritic cell vaccination. The origin of the receptors is a human donor with glioblastoma.

This clone has more than one count but fewer than ten. The gene calls are TRBV5-4 and TRBJ2-3, with 11 bases identical to TRBD2. This CDR3 contains 16 residues. CDR1 is SGHNT and CDR2 is YYREEE in the germline V gene (reference sequence). V lost 3 bases to trimming and J lost 4 bases; unmatched junction nucleotides: 7. CDR3 region: CASSSSLAGGSDTQYF. As DNA, the CDR3 is TGTGCCAGCAGCTCCTCCCTAGCGGGGGGCTCAGATACGCAGTATTTT. The full variable domain, in which reference TRBV5-4 and TRBJ2-3 provide the parts outside the CDR3, is ETGVTQSPTHLIKTRGQQVTLRCSSQSGHNTVSWYQQALGQGPQFIFQYYREEENGRGNFPPRFSGLQFPNYSSELNVNALELDDSALYLCASSSSLAGGSDTQYFGPGTRLTVL.

The rearrangement joins TRBV29-1 to TRBJ2-7; possibly TRBD1 for D (5 bases). CDR3 length: 13 residues. CDR1 SQVTM and CDR2 ANQGSEA come from the germline V gene. V lost 7 bases and J 2 bases, leaving 15 bases between the germline ends. Written as DNA, the CDR3 is TGCAGCGGCCTGACAGCCCGTCCCTACGAGCAGTACTTC. It translates to CSGLTARPYEQYF.

The gene calls are TRBV7-9 and TRBJ1-2, with D maybe TRBD1 (5 bases). Trimming took 4 bases from V and 3 from J, leaving 18 bases between them. This CDR3 is 16 amino acids long. The germline CDR1 and CDR2 sequences are SEHNR and FQNEAQ (reference sequence). The CDR3: CASSSPPRPGHYGYTF. The DNA of the CDR3 is TGTGCCAGCAGCTCCCCCCCCCGCCCAGGGCACTATGGCTACACCTTC.

The chain joins TRBV11-3 to TRBJ1-1; D not resolved. Looked up from germline, CDR1 is SGHNT and CDR2 is YENEEA. CDR3 length equals 13 residues. V lost 2 bases and J lost 0, with 4 bases in between. The CDR3 nucleotides are TGTGCCAGCAGCTTAACGGTGAACACTGAAGCTTTCTTT. Protein product: CASSLTVNTEAFF.

The V call is TRBV6-1, the J call TRBJ2-6; 8 positions agree with TRBD2. The V and J ends lost 6 bases and 3 bases, in that order; junction bases with no gene match: 1. Germline lookup yields CDR1 MNHNS and CDR2 SASEGT. The CDR3 has 14 residues. CDR3 coding DNA: TGTGCCAGCAGCAGCGGGGGTGGGGCCAACGTCCTGACTTTC. It specifies CASSSGGGANVLTF.

The sample holds a few counts of this clone. The chain is built from TRBV2 and TRBJ1-4; 7 bases are a match to TRBD1. V lost 0 bases, J lost 8 bases, and 6 bases stayed unmatched. Germline V gene sequence: CDR1 SNHLY, CDR2 FYNNEI. CDR3 length: 15 residues. This CDR3 reads CASSEADRKGEKLFF. CDR3 in DNA: TGTGCCAGCAGTGAAGCGGACAGGAAGGGGGAAAAACTGTTTTTT.

This sequence joins TRBV5-4 and TRBJ1-2, with 8 bases that match TRBD1. The V segment lost 0 bases and the J segment 4 bases; nucleotides outside the gene matches: 2. CDR3 size: 14 residues. Germline CDR1 reads SGHNT; CDR2 reads YYREEE (reference sequence). The CDR3 sequence is CASSLDRGSYGYTF. Written as DNA, the CDR3 is TGTGCCAGCAGCTTGGACAGGGGGTCCTATGGCTACACCTTC. Supplemented by reference TRBV5-4 and TRBJ1-2, the full variable domain reads ETGVTQSPTHLIKTRGQQVTLRCSSQSGHNTVSWYQQALGQGPQFIFQYYREEENGRGNFPPRFSGLQFPNYSSELNVNALELDDSALYLCASSLDRGSYGYTFGSGTRLTVV.

The J gene is TRBJ2-1, the V gene TRBV6-5; 8 bases agree with TRBD2. CDR3 length: 14 residues. The germline V gene has CDR1 MNHEY and CDR2 SVGAGI. The V segment lost 5 bases and the J segment 4 bases; nucleotides outside the gene matches: 4. The DNA for the CDR3 is TGTGCCAGCAGTCCCGGGGGGGTATACAATGAGCAGTTCTTC. Translating gives CASSPGGVYNEQFF.

V is TRBV27 and J is TRBJ2-7, with a tentative D call TRBD2 (8 bases). In germline, CDR1 is MNHEY, CDR2 SMNVEV (reference sequence). Trimming cost V 2 bases and J 2 bases, with 16 bases left between them. The CDR3 totals 16 residues. Here the CDR3 DNA reads TGTGCCAGCAGTTTACTTCAGGGGGGACTAGCCTACGAGCAGTACTTC. This encodes CASSLLQGGLAYEQYF.

This sequence joins TRBV7-8 and TRBJ2-5; perhaps TRBD2 as D (5 bases). Per germline, CDR1 SGHVS and CDR2 FQNEAQ. The V end was cut by 1 base, the J end by 5 bases, with 14 bases between. The CDR3 length is 15 residues. CDR3: CASSLVSRVRETQYF. The CDR3 nucleotides are TGTGCCAGCAGCTTAGTTTCGCGGGTCCGGGAGACCCAGTACTTC. Together with reference TRBV7-8 and TRBJ2-5, the CDR3 gives the full variable domain: GAGVSQSPRYKVAKRGQDVALRCDPISGHVSLFWYQQALGQGPEFLTYFQNEAQLDKSGLPSDRFFAERPEGSVSTLKIQRTQQEDSAVYLCASSLVSRVRETQYFGPGTRLLVL.

This clone turned up a few times. J is TRBJ1-6 and V is TRBV10-1, with 7 bases that match TRBD1. The CDR3 sequence is 14 residues long. Germline loops: CDR1 WNHNN, CDR2 SYGVQD (reference sequence). The ends lost 4 bases at V and 5 bases at J; junction bases unmatched: 2. The CDR3 nucleotides are TGCGCCAGCAGTGCGGGACAGAATAATTCACCCCTCCACTTT. Its translation: CASSAGQNNSPLHF.

CDR3 coding DNA: TGTGCCAGCAGTGAAAGACGTCACAGTGAGCAGTTCTTC. As protein: CASSERRHSEQFF. This chain joins TRBV25-1 and TRBJ2-1; D is uncertain. The V end was cut by 2 bases, the J end by 9 bases, with 11 bases between. CDR3 size: 13 residues. Germline V gives CDR1 MGHDK, CDR2 SYGVNS. Based on the CDR3 plus reference TRBV25-1 and TRBJ2-1, the full variable domain is EADIYQTPRYLVIGTGKKITLECSQTMGHDKMYWYQQDPGMELHLIHYSYGVNSTEKGDLSSESTVSRIRTEHFPLTLESARPSHTSQYLCASSERRHSEQFFGPGTRLTVL.

Notes on this clone: The junction departs from the called germline gene at one end, perhaps through a read error. The V call is TRBV27, the J call TRBJ2-4, with 7 positions matching TRBD1. Germline loops: CDR1 MNHEY, CDR2 SMNVEV (reference sequence). The CDR3 covers 16 residues. This chain's CDR3 is CASGFYRGVARDIQYF. In DNA, the CDR3 is TGTGCCAGCGGTTTCTACAGGGGAGTGGCGAGGGACATTCAGTACTTC.

The chain has TRBV7-2 and TRBJ2-7; a weak D match, TRBD2 (5 bases). The CDR3 has 14 amino acids. Looked up from germline, CDR1 is SGHTA and CDR2 is FQGNSA. Trimming shortened V by 4 bases and J by 0 bases, and 10 bases separated the two germline ends. The CDR3 DNA is TGTGCCAGCAGCTATGGCGGGTCCTCCTACGAGCAGTACTTC. Amino acid sequence: CASSYGGSSYEQYF.

J is TRBJ2-5 and V is TRBV7-6; D gene unclear. The J call may be mistaken, given a closer DNA end match to TRBJ2-7. The CDR3 is 14 residues long. Germline V lookup: CDR1 SGHVS, CDR2 FNYEAQ. The CDR3 spells CASSLAPGSYEQYF. CDR3 coding DNA: TGTGCCAGCAGCTTAGCTCCCGGGTCCTACGAGCAGTACTTC.

This clone has more than one count but fewer than ten. The V call is TRBV4-1, the J call TRBJ1-6, with D possibly matching TRBD1 (6 bases). Germline V gene lookup returns CDR1 MGHRA and CDR2 YSYEKL. The CDR3 is 14 amino acids. The V end was cut by 3 bases, the J end by 9 bases, with 12 bases between. CDR3 nucleotides: TGCGCCAGCAGCCACAGGGGAGCAGGTTCACCCCTCCACTTT. Its translation: CASSHRGAGSPLHF.

The chain links TRBV19 to TRBJ2-5; the D gene is possibly TRBD2 (6 bases). The CDR3 has 13 amino acids. Trimming removed 3 bases from V and 5 bases from J, with 10 bases in between. Germline V gene lookup returns CDR1 LNHDA and CDR2 SQIVND (reference sequence). The CDR3 DNA is TGTGCCAGTAGTATCGATCGGGGGGAGACCCAGTACTTC. Protein sequence: CASSIDRGETQYF.

The CDR3 DNA is TGTGCCAGCAGCGGGGCCACCGGAACGCAGTATTTT. It codes for CASSGATGTQYF. This chain uses TRBV9 with TRBJ2-3, with D unresolved. Trimming cost V 3 bases and J 9 bases, with 11 bases left between them. CDR1 SGDLS and CDR2 YYNGEE come from the germline V gene. CDR3 length equals 12 residues.

This clone has only one observation. The rearrangement joins TRBV6-1 to TRBJ1-5; 9 nucleotides line up with TRBD1. V lost 1 base, J lost 9 bases, and 16 bases stayed unmatched. CDR3 length: 18 residues. CDR1 MNHNS and CDR2 SASEGT come from the germline V gene. CDR3 nucleotide sequence: TGTGCCAGCAGTGAAGAGGGACAGGGATGGATTTTAGCTTGGCCCCAGCATTTT. This gives the protein CASSEEGQGWILAWPQHF.

This sequence joins TRBV29-1 and TRBJ1-5; 9 nucleotides align to TRBD1. This CDR3 is built from 14 residues. V lost 2 bases and J lost 4; bases outside the gene matches: 3. CDR1 is SQVTM, CDR2 ANQGSEA, per germline. The CDR3 nucleotides read TGCAGCGTTGAACTTGGGACAGGGAATCAGCCCCAGCATTTT. Its translation: CSVELGTGNQPQHF.

This chain joins TRBV5-1 and TRBJ2-5; 7 bases are shared with TRBD1. The V gene end was trimmed by 0 bases and the J gene end by 5 bases; junction bases not matched to a gene: 7. CDR1 is SGHRS and CDR2 is YFSETQ in the germline V gene. This CDR3 region has 15 residues. CDR3 nucleotides: TGCGCCAGCAGCTTGGAAGACAGGGTAGGGGAGACCCAGTACTTC. Translation gives CASSLEDRVGETQYF.

The chain recombines TRBV5-1 with TRBJ1-1, with D possibly being TRBD1 (5 bases). V lost 4 bases and J lost 2, with 12 bases in between. The CDR3 extends over 14 amino acids. Germline V CDR1 and CDR2: SGHRS, YFSETQ. The DNA of the CDR3 is TGCGCCAGCAGCATCCAGGGCCCAAACACTGAAGCTTTCTTT. Translation gives CASSIQGPNTEAFF. The entire variable domain, with the rest obtained from reference TRBV5-1 and TRBJ1-1, is as follows: KAGVTQTPRYLIKTRGQQVTLSCSPISGHRSVSWYQQTPGQGLQFLFEYFSETQRNKGNFPGRFSGRQFSNSRSEMNVSTLELGDSALYLCASSIQGPNTEAFFGQGTRLTVV.